A selection of T cell receptor beta chains follows, all from one sample in a study of blood T cell repertoires in COVID-19. Measured with immunoSEQ multiplex PCR; TCRdb has only the in-frame clones, and not every one. The data contain a few hundred thousand clones, around nine tenths of them singletons. The sequencing input was PBMCs or T cells enriched from blood (not recorded which). These receptors originate from a woman aged 18-35 years who had recovered from COVID-19. Both conserved end residues are part of each CDR3. A D gene is named only where the DNA matches it firmly. Rows may omit the clone size; those that give it use once, few, many or a size class.

v_call: TRBV3-1/TRBV3-2
j_call: TRBJ1-4
clone_size: NA
d_call: NA
cdr3_aa: CASSRRGGRTNEKLFF
cdr3_nt: TGTGCCAGCAGCCGAAGAGGAGGTCGGACTAATGAAAAACTGTTTTTT

v_call: TRBV29-1
j_call: TRBJ2-3
clone_size: NA
d_call: TRBD2
cdr3_aa: CSVEGTSGGRGTDTQYF
cdr3_nt: TGCAGCGTTGAAGGGACTAGCGGGGGCCGGGGCACAGATACGCAGTATTTT

v_call: TRBV9
j_call: TRBJ1-1
clone_size: NA
d_call: TRBD1
cdr3_aa: CASSTTGGAGVTEAFF
cdr3_nt: TGTGCCAGCAGCACCACAGGGGGCGCCGGAGTCACTGAAGCTTTCTTT

v_call: TRBV5-4
j_call: TRBJ1-6
clone_size: NA
d_call: NA
cdr3_aa: CASSLFSLAGSPLHF
cdr3_nt: TGTGCCAGCAGCTTATTCAGTCTGGCGGGATCACCCCTCCACTTT

v_call: TRBV28
j_call: TRBJ1-2
clone_size: NA
d_call: TRBD1
cdr3_aa: CASSSGTGLYGYTF
cdr3_nt: TGTGCCAGCAGTTCTGGGACAGGCCTCTATGGCTACACCTTC

v_call: TRBV29-1
j_call: TRBJ1-4
clone_size: NA
d_call: NA
cdr3_aa: CSVVTQGNEKLFF
cdr3_nt: TGCAGCGTTGTGACCCAGGGTAACGAAAAACTGTTTTTT

v_call: TRBV6-5
j_call: TRBJ2-7
clone_size: NA
d_call: TRBD2
cdr3_aa: CASGDGGTYEQYF
cdr3_nt: TGTGCCAGCGGCGACGGGGGGACTTACGAGCAGTACTTC

v_call: TRBV7-7
j_call: TRBJ1-1
clone_size: NA
d_call: NA
cdr3_aa: CASSPLSHLGDTEAFF
cdr3_nt: TGTGCTAGCAGCCCTCTATCCCATTTAGGGGACACTGAAGCTTTCTTT

v_call: TRBV27
j_call: TRBJ1-5
clone_size: NA
d_call: TRBD1
cdr3_aa: CASSRQGRNQPQHF
cdr3_nt: TGTGCCAGCAGTCGACAGGGGAGGAATCAGCCCCAGCATTTT

v_call: TRBV6-5
j_call: TRBJ1-4
clone_size: NA
d_call: NA
cdr3_aa: CASSPDSYEKLFF
cdr3_nt: TGTGCCAGCAGTCCTGACAGTTATGAAAAACTGTTTTTT

v_call: TRBV5-1
j_call: TRBJ1-3
clone_size: NA
d_call: TRBD1
cdr3_aa: CASSLFSATGGGNTIYF
cdr3_nt: TGCGCCAGCAGCTTGTTTTCCGCGACAGGGGGCGGAAACACCATATATTTT

v_call: TRBV12-3/TRBV12-4
j_call: TRBJ1-1
clone_size: NA
d_call: TRBD1
cdr3_aa: CASSGQGATFF
cdr3_nt: TGTGCCAGCAGCGGACAGGGTGCGACTTTCTTT

v_call: TRBV5-1
j_call: TRBJ2-1
clone_size: NA
d_call: TRBD2
cdr3_aa: CASSLGEWTSPYNEQFF
cdr3_nt: TGCGCCAGCAGCTTGGGGGAGTGGACTAGCCCGTACAATGAGCAGTTCTTC

v_call: TRBV19
j_call: TRBJ1-4
clone_size: once
d_call: TRBD1
cdr3_aa: CASSIPGQSNEKLFF
cdr3_nt: TGTGCCAGTAGTATCCCGGGACAGTCGAATGAAAAACTGTTTTTT

v_call: TRBV3-1/TRBV3-2
j_call: TRBJ1-3
clone_size: NA
d_call: NA
cdr3_aa: CASSPLSAGERNTIYF
cdr3_nt: TGTGCCAGCAGCCCTCTTTCGGCAGGGGAGAGGAACACCATATATTTT

v_call: TRBV29-1
j_call: TRBJ2-5
clone_size: NA
d_call: TRBD2
cdr3_aa: CSVRGSEETQYF
cdr3_nt: TGCAGCGTGCGCGGGAGCGAAGAGACCCAGTACTTC

v_call: TRBV29-1
j_call: TRBJ1-1
clone_size: NA
d_call: NA
cdr3_aa: CSAGGPPDAFF
cdr3_nt: TGCAGCGCCGGTGGGCCACCCGATGCTTTCTTT

v_call: TRBV6-4
j_call: TRBJ2-2
clone_size: NA
d_call: TRBD2
cdr3_aa: CASSVAGGNTGELFF
cdr3_nt: TGTGCCAGCAGTGTTGCGGGGGGGAACACCGGGGAGCTGTTTTTT

v_call: TRBV5-8
j_call: TRBJ1-4
clone_size: NA
d_call: NA
cdr3_aa: CASSLGRGATNEKLFF
cdr3_nt: TGTGCCAGCAGCTTAGGGCGGGGCGCAACTAATGAAAAACTGTTTTTT

v_call: TRBV5-4
j_call: TRBJ1-2
clone_size: NA
d_call: TRBD1
cdr3_aa: CASSLDRGGYTF
cdr3_nt: TGTGCCAGCAGCTTGGACAGGGGAGGCTACACCTTC

v_call: TRBV19
j_call: TRBJ2-7
clone_size: NA
d_call: NA
cdr3_aa: CASSIGEYGYEQYF
cdr3_nt: TGTGCCAGTAGTATAGGAGAATACGGTTACGAGCAGTACTTC

v_call: TRBV30
j_call: TRBJ2-7
clone_size: NA
d_call: TRBD2
cdr3_aa: CAWEVASGGEQYF
cdr3_nt: TGTGCCTGGGAAGTGGCTAGCGGGGGGGAGCAGTACTTC

v_call: TRBV19
j_call: TRBJ2-7
clone_size: NA
d_call: TRBD1
cdr3_aa: CASSRRGLDEQYF
cdr3_nt: TGTGCCAGTAGTAGAAGGGGGCTAGACGAGCAGTACTTC

v_call: TRBV6-2/TRBV6-3
j_call: TRBJ2-5
clone_size: NA
d_call: TRBD2
cdr3_aa: CASSASGGAVETQYF
cdr3_nt: TGTGCCAGCAGTGCCAGCGGGGGGGCCGTCGAGACCCAGTACTTC

v_call: TRBV10-3
j_call: TRBJ2-7
clone_size: NA
d_call: NA
cdr3_aa: CAISLTDYEQYF
cdr3_nt: TGTGCCATCAGTCTAACAGATTACGAGCAGTACTTC

v_call: TRBV19
j_call: TRBJ2-1
clone_size: many
d_call: NA
cdr3_aa: CASRPGHYNEQFF
cdr3_nt: TGTGCCAGTAGACCGGGACACTACAATGAGCAGTTCTTC

v_call: TRBV18
j_call: TRBJ2-6
clone_size: NA
d_call: NA
cdr3_aa: CASSPPVSGANVLTF
cdr3_nt: TGTGCCAGCTCACCACCCGTCTCTGGGGCCAACGTCCTGACTTTC

v_call: TRBV18
j_call: TRBJ2-5
clone_size: NA
d_call: TRBD1
cdr3_aa: CASSLRGQETQYF
cdr3_nt: TGTGCCAGCTCACTCAGGGGGCAGGAGACCCAGTACTTC

v_call: TRBV18
j_call: TRBJ2-1
clone_size: NA
d_call: TRBD2
cdr3_aa: CASSPPGGGARNEQFF
cdr3_nt: TGTGCCAGCTCACCACCGGGCGGGGGGGCGCGCAATGAGCAGTTCTTC

v_call: TRBV5-6
j_call: TRBJ1-1
clone_size: NA
d_call: NA
cdr3_aa: CASSLATGAPNTEAFF
cdr3_nt: TGTGCCAGCAGCTTGGCTACAGGAGCGCCCAACACTGAAGCTTTCTTT

v_call: TRBV4-1
j_call: TRBJ2-1
clone_size: NA
d_call: NA
cdr3_aa: CASSPLTGWDEQFF
cdr3_nt: TGCGCCAGCAGCCCCTTAACGGGGTGGGATGAGCAGTTCTTC

v_call: TRBV29-1
j_call: TRBJ1-2
clone_size: few
d_call: TRBD1
cdr3_aa: CSVDSIGQGANYGYTF
cdr3_nt: TGCAGCGTTGATTCGATAGGACAGGGGGCGAACTATGGCTACACCTTC

v_call: TRBV29-1
j_call: TRBJ1-1
clone_size: once
d_call: TRBD1
cdr3_aa: CSVGRTGVMSTEAFF
cdr3_nt: TGCAGCGTTGGACGGACAGGGGTTATGAGTACTGAAGCTTTCTTT

v_call: TRBV5-1
j_call: TRBJ2-5
clone_size: NA
d_call: NA
cdr3_aa: CASSLADTETQYF
cdr3_nt: TGCGCCAGCAGCTTGGCGGACACAGAGACCCAGTACTTC

v_call: TRBV11-3
j_call: TRBJ2-7
clone_size: NA
d_call: TRBD1
cdr3_aa: CASSLGSGTEYEQYF
cdr3_nt: TGTGCCAGCAGCTTAGGGTCCGGGACAGAGTACGAGCAGTACTTC

v_call: TRBV7-6
j_call: TRBJ1-3
clone_size: NA
d_call: NA
cdr3_aa: CASSPGGNTIYF
cdr3_nt: TGTGCCAGCAGTCCAGGTGGAAACACCATATATTTT

v_call: TRBV5-1
j_call: TRBJ1-3
clone_size: NA
d_call: NA
cdr3_aa: CASSIQGGNTIYF
cdr3_nt: TGCGCCAGCAGCATACAGGGAGGAAACACCATATATTTT

v_call: TRBV27
j_call: TRBJ2-1
clone_size: NA
d_call: NA
cdr3_aa: CASLENNEQFF
cdr3_nt: TGTGCCAGCTTAGAAAACAATGAGCAGTTCTTC

v_call: TRBV12-3/TRBV12-4
j_call: TRBJ1-2
clone_size: once
d_call: TRBD1
cdr3_aa: CASSLTGEGYTF
cdr3_nt: TGTGCCAGCAGTTTGACAGGGGAAGGCTACACCTTC

v_call: TRBV18
j_call: TRBJ1-1
clone_size: NA
d_call: NA
cdr3_aa: CASSPPGLNTEAFF
cdr3_nt: TGTGCCAGCTCACCCCCAGGGCTGAACACTGAAGCTTTCTTT

v_call: TRBV9
j_call: TRBJ1-5
clone_size: NA
d_call: NA
cdr3_aa: CASSRNQGKQPQHF
cdr3_nt: TGTGCCAGCAGCCGGAACCAGGGGAAACAGCCCCAGCATTTT

v_call: TRBV7-6
j_call: TRBJ1-5
clone_size: NA
d_call: TRBD1
cdr3_aa: CASSRTTGVSQPQHF
cdr3_nt: TGTGCCAGCAGCCGAACGACAGGGGTGAGTCAGCCCCAGCATTTT

v_call: TRBV2
j_call: TRBJ2-1
clone_size: once
d_call: TRBD1
cdr3_aa: CASREKTGAGHNEQFF
cdr3_nt: TGTGCCAGCAGGGAAAAAACAGGGGCAGGGCACAATGAGCAGTTCTTC

v_call: TRBV19
j_call: TRBJ2-3
clone_size: few
d_call: NA
cdr3_aa: CASSMVALDTQYF
cdr3_nt: TGTGCCAGTAGTATGGTCGCACTTGATACGCAGTATTTT

v_call: TRBV6-4
j_call: TRBJ2-1
clone_size: NA
d_call: NA
cdr3_aa: CASSEGRGGHNEQFF
cdr3_nt: TGTGCCAGCAGTGAGGGGAGGGGGGGCCACAATGAGCAGTTCTTC